This T cell receptor (beta chain) came from a study of blood T cell repertoires in COVID-19. Study-level background: Sources were T cells, B-cell-depleted T cells, or PBMCs; the material itself was cDNA or gDNA.

This CDR3 has 15 residues. The V gene lost 0 bases and the J gene lost 8 bases, with 15 bases spanning the gap. Germline V gives CDR1 SGHRS, CDR2 YFSETQ. Assay used: immunoSEQ multiplex PCR; TCRdb lists only in-frame clones, some missing. The data hold approximately 130,000 clones, with 82% observed a single time. The source material was peripheral blood. The V call is TRBV5-1, the J call TRBJ2-1, with a tentative D call TRBD1 (7 bases). This receptor was taken from a human donor in a cohort sampled during active COVID-19. The CDR3 protein is CASSLASRGADEQFF. The CDR3 nucleotides read TGCGCCAGCAGCTTGGCCAGCAGGGGGGCTGATGAGCAGTTCTTC.